This T cell receptor beta chain was retrieved from a study of T cell repertoires in cytomegalovirus infection (dated by TCRdb to the late 2010s). At the level of the whole study: The HLA type of each donor mattered for the analysis, because public TCR beta signatures pointed to carriage of CMV infection along with the matching HLA type.

Study-wide findings and limitations: The ex vivo response was dominated by HLA-C-restricted CMV-specific TCR beta clonotypes, and the single most frequent clonotype in two of eight donors was supplied by these HLA-C-restricted clonotypes. In both this cohort and an independent cohort of approximately 350 donors, the cumulative frequency of public TCR beta family members distinguished carriers of CMV infection plus the relevant HLA type.

In this sample, this clonotype turned up many times. Which antigen it targets is not known. There are no base qualities to consult, and no much larger clone falls within one base. Cut back by 5 bases and 4 bases, the V and J ends lie 13 bases apart. The CDR3 runs 14 residues from the cysteine to the phenylalanine. CDR3 DNA only is kept here, 42 bases in frame from base 1. The data were produced on an Illumina HiSeq 1500. Clones were called with MiXCR by TCRdb after fastp trimmed the public reads at Q25, and only in-frame beta chains were retained. For every CDR3 protein sequence, its rows merge into one entry that carries the most common genes and DNA. In this sample the table shows 450,000 to 600,000 distinct CDR3 sequences, about 11% of which occur a single time. In total, the top ten clones hold roughly a tenth of the sample.

Sequencing was performed on PBMCs. This chain joins TRBV12-3 or TRBV12-4 to TRBJ2-3; tentative D gene TRBD2, with 7 bases matching. The clonotype originates from a human donor in good health (CMV status not recorded). Some clones in this sample may be carry-over from other donors' samples. The CDR3 region: CASSRGGAADTQYF. The DNA sequence follows: TGTGCCAGCAGTAGGGGGGGGGCGGCAGATACGCAGTATTTT.